The 14 T cell receptor beta chains below come from one sample, sequenced in a study of cytomegalovirus exposure and HLA in healthy donors (dated by TCRdb to 2016 to 2017). The method behind the library was the immunoSEQ multiplex PCR assay. A mixture of 60 forward primers for TCR Vbeta segments and 13 reverse primers for TCR Jbeta segments was used in the multiplex PCR. TCRdb took over this immuneACCESS table, retaining in-frame rearrangements with V and J assigned. Such tables are incomplete; in checked studies, under half of the missing clones stem from an unresolved V gene, and the remainder is unexplained. Within this sample are roughly 140,000 clones, with about four fifths of them counted one time only. The top ten constitute about 5% of the sample. The sample comprised PBMCs. These receptors came from a man aged 25-40 years in good health and CMV-seropositive.

The chain employs TRBV30 and TRBJ1-2; no firm D call. CDR1 is GTSNPN and CDR2 is SVGIG in the germline V gene (reference sequence). The CDR3 length is 12 residues. Trimming removed 1 base at V and 5 bases at J, with 8 bases between. CDR3 bases: TGTGCCTGGAGTGAAACACCGTATGGCTACACCTTC. This encodes CAWSETPYGYTF.

The chain carries TRBV9 and TRBJ1-3; 7 bases align to TRBD1. With V trimmed by 9 bases and J by 4 bases, 10 bases remained unmatched. In germline, CDR1 is SGDLS, CDR2 YYNGEE. The CDR3 spans 14 residues. CDR3 in amino acids: CATGRGTVGNTIYF. CDR3 nucleotides: TGTGCCACCGGCCGGGGGACAGTCGGAAACACCATATATTTT.

The rearrangement joins TRBV10-3 to TRBJ1-3; D is unclear. Trimming cost V 10 bases and J 8 bases, with 12 bases left between them. Germline V CDR1 and CDR2: ENHRY, SYGVKD. CDR3 length: 11 residues. This CDR3 is CATTGFDTIYF. The DNA of the CDR3 is TGTGCCACGACGGGTTTTGACACCATATATTTT.

The chain recombines TRBV11-2 with TRBJ2-5; 10 bases are a match to TRBD2. V was clipped by 5 bases and J by 1 base; unmatched bases: 1. This CDR3 has 14 residues. Looked up from germline, CDR1 is SGHAT and CDR2 is FQNNGV. The CDR3 is CASSRTSGQETQYF. CDR3 DNA sequence: TGTGCCAGCAGCCGGACTAGCGGCCAAGAGACCCAGTACTTC.

This clone has just one count. V and J are TRBV2 and TRBJ2-3, with 9 bases aligning to TRBD1. V was clipped by 8 bases and J by 3 bases; unmatched bases: 6. The CDR3 is 14 amino acids. The germline gives CDR1 SNHLY, CDR2 FYNNEI. Written as DNA, the CDR3 is TGTGCCAGCTTAGGGACAGGGTATACAGATACGCAGTATTTT. The encoded protein is CASLGTGYTDTQYF.

J is TRBJ2-1 and V is TRBV29-1; tentatively, D is TRBD2 (5 bases). This CDR3 region has 11 residues. Germline loops: CDR1 SQVTM, CDR2 ANQGSEA. V lost 8 bases and J lost 9, with 14 bases in between. CDR3 sequence (DNA): TGCAGCATCGGGAAAGTTGGTGAGCAGTTCTTC. Protein sequence: CSIGKVGEQFF.

The gene calls are TRBV7-8 and TRBJ2-1; 10 bases align to TRBD1. The V gene's germline CDR1 is SGHVS and CDR2 FQNEAQ. This CDR3 comprises 16 residues. With V trimmed by 5 bases and J by 5 bases, 9 bases remained unmatched. CDR3 bases: TGTGCCAGCAGCACTAGGTCCGGGACAGGGGACAATGAGCAGTTCTTC. Translating it yields CASSTRSGTGDNEQFF.

The J gene is TRBJ2-3, the V gene TRBV6-4; the D gene is possibly TRBD1 (5 bases). With 5 bases removed from V and 0 bases from J, the gap between germline ends came to 12 bases. The CDR3 is 15 residues long. CDR1 is MRHNA, CDR2 SNTAGT, per germline. The CDR3 DNA is TGTGCCAGCAGTCACGGACAACACAGCACAGATACGCAGTATTTT. The encoded protein is CASSHGQHSTDTQYF.

The J gene is TRBJ1-3, the V gene TRBV6-1; no clear D. V was clipped by 6 bases and J by 2 bases, with 11 bases between them. Per the germline V gene, CDR1 is MNHNS and CDR2 is SASEGT. CDR3 size: 14 residues. The CDR3: CASSTDVPGNTIYF. The CDR3 DNA follows: TGTGCCAGCAGCACAGACGTCCCTGGAAACACCATATATTTT.

The chain recombines TRBV6-5 with TRBJ1-4; D possibly corresponds to TRBD1 (5 bases). This CDR3 spans 15 amino acids. Trimming stripped 0 bases from V and 5 bases from J, with 10 bases between. From germline, CDR1 is MNHEY and CDR2 SVGAGI. The CDR3 DNA sequence: TGTGCCAGCAGTTACTCGACGGGGGTAAATGAAAAACTGTTTTTT. Translating it yields CASSYSTGVNEKLFF.

The chain uses TRBV6-4 and TRBJ1-2; a possible D gene is TRBD1 (5 bases). This CDR3 spans 13 amino acids. CDR1 and CDR2 from the germline V gene are MRHNA and SNTAGT. V gave up 6 bases and J gave up 2 bases, with 10 bases separating them. The CDR3 DNA is TGTGCCAGCAGGGCCTCAGGGAACTATGGCTACACCTTC. Amino acids: CASRASGNYGYTF.

This clone came up once. The chain uses TRBV13 and TRBJ2-5; D perhaps matches TRBD2 (6 bases). The V end was cut by 5 bases, the J end by 2 bases, with 12 bases between. This CDR3 is built from 14 residues. CDR1 is PRHDT, CDR2 FYEKMQ, per germline (reference sequence). The CDR3 bases are TGTGCCAGCAGCCAGGGAGGTCGACAAGAGACCCAGTACTTC. Protein sequence: CASSQGGRQETQYF.

The V gene is TRBV2, the J gene TRBJ1-5; D may be TRBD1 (6 bases). Between the trimmed V and J ends, which lost 8 bases and 3 bases, there was a span of 11 bases. This CDR3 contains 13 residues. Germline values: CDR1 SNHLY, CDR2 FYNNEI. Here the CDR3 reads CASQGQPNQPQHF. CDR3 DNA: TGTGCCAGCCAGGGGCAGCCCAATCAGCCCCAGCATTTT.

The chain links TRBV7-9 to TRBJ2-5; possible D gene TRBD1, 6 bases. The J call may be in error: the DNA end matches TRBJ2-7 better. This CDR3 is 14 amino acids long. Germline CDR1 SEHNR, CDR2 FQNEAQ (reference sequence). Here the CDR3 DNA reads TGTGCCAGCAGGGACTCGTATTACAGGGCCGAGCAGTACTTC. Its protein product is CASRDSYYRAEQYF.